The entry that follows covers one T cell receptor beta chain sequence. The antigen is undetermined. Trimming shortened V by 5 bases and J by 5 bases, and 10 bases separated the two germline ends. The CDR3 sequence is 11 residues long. Germline CDR1 is SQVTM and CDR2 is ANQGSEA. Each subset's genomic DNA was shared equally among a number of immunoSEQ plates. It was on ten immunoSEQ deep assay plates that unsorted PBMC DNA was sequenced. Generated by immunoSEQ multiplex PCR, the TCRdb table keeps only in-frame clones and is missing some. Here the sample spans fewer than 550,000 clones, about three quarters being singletons. The unsorted samples took tens of millions of PBMCs to get genomic DNA. The data stem from a study of shared clonotypes between healthy human individuals. Study-wide findings and caveats: A small donor pool kept down the genetic and exposure-history diversity that was represented.

The chain links TRBV29-1 to TRBJ2-7; D unclear. Specimen: PBMCs. This receptor was taken from a woman aged 40 to 55 in good health. Some clones in this sample may be carry-over from other donors' samples. In nucleotides, the CDR3 is TGCAGCGTTCGTTTGACGGACGAGCAGTACTTC. This gives the protein CSVRLTDEQYF.